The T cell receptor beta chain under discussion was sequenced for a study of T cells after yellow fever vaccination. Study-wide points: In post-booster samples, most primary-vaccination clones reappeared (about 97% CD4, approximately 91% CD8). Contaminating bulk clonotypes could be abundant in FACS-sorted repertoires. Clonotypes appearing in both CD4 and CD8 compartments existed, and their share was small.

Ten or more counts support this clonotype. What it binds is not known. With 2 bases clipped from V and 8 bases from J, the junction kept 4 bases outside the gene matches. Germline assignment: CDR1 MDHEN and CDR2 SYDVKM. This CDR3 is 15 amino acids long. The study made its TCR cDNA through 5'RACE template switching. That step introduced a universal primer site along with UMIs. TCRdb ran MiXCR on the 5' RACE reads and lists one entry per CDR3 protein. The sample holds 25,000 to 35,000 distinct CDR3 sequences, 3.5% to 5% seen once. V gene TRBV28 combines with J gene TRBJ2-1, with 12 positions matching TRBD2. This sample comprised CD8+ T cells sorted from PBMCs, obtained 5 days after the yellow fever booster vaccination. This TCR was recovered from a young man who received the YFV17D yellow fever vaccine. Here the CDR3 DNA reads TGTGCCAGCAGTTTACCTAGCGGGAGGGCCGATGAGCAGTTCTTC. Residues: CASSLPSGRADEQFF.